The 2 T cell receptor beta chains in this list originate from one sample, sequenced in a study of response to subunit inactivated influenza vaccine. TCRdb called the RT-PCR reads again in MiXCR, with one record for every CDR3 protein. Counted here are roughly 500,000 distinct CDR3 sequences, 25% occurring once; the ten biggest clones make up around 1.8%. This sample comprised CD4+ T cells sorted from PBMCs, obtained approximately 5 days after vaccination. The receptor set was obtained from a man aged 45-60 years who received an inactivated influenza vaccine.

This clonotype was observed many times. V is TRBV5-1 and J is TRBJ2-5; D is possibly TRBD1 (6 bases). The CDR3 consists of 14 residues. The germline V gene encodes CDR1 SGHRS and CDR2 YFSETQ. Deletions cut 4 bases from V and 1 base from J, with 11 bases between. CDR3 coding DNA: TGCGCCAGCAGCCCGACAGGTTCCCAAGAGACCCAGTACTTC. It yields the protein CASSPTGSQETQYF.

The rearrangement uses TRBV6-1 and TRBJ2-4; D is undetermined. Germline V gene data show CDR1 as MNHNS and CDR2 as SASEGT. V was shortened by 1 base and J by 0 bases, with 7 bases between the two germline ends. The CDR3 spans 15 residues. The CDR3 loop reads CASSEGSRAKNIQYF. The DNA for the CDR3 is TGTGCCAGCAGTGAAGGGTCCCGAGCCAAAAACATTCAGTACTTC.